The clone carrying this T cell receptor beta chain has a single count. At one end, the junction sequence differs from germline, possibly due to a read error. This sample was taken from a study of tumor and adjacent non-tumor tissue in lung cancer. No cell sorting was done before RNA was extracted from the tissue. The germline V gene has CDR1 SQVTM and CDR2 ANQGSEA. The CDR3 runs 15 residues. TCRbeta libraries were built with three rounds of nested PCR, modified from ARM-PCR. Using its own MiXCR run on the multiplex PCR reads, TCRdb lists one record per CDR3 protein. The sample includes around 66,000 distinct CDR3 sequences, 55% to 85% of them seen just once.

The receptor's source is a man in his fifties or sixties with non-small cell lung cancer. Sequenced: lung tumor tissue. This sequence joins TRBV29-1 and TRBJ2-3; D not resolved. The CDR3, as DNA: TGCAGTGTTGATGGTTCTGGCGCGATCACAGATACGCAGTATTTT. This codes for CSVDGSGAITDTQYF.